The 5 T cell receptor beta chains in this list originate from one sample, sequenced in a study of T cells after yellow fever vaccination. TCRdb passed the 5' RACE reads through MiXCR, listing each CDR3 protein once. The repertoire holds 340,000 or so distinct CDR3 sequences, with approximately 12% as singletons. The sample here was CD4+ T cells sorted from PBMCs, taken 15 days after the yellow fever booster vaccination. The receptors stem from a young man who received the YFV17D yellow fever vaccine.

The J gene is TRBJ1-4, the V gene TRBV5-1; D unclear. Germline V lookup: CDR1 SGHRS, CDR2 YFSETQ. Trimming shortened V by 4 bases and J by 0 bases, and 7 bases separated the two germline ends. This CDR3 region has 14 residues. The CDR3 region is CASSPAATNEKLFF. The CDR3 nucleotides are TGCGCCAGCAGCCCGGCAGCAACTAATGAAAAACTGTTTTTT.

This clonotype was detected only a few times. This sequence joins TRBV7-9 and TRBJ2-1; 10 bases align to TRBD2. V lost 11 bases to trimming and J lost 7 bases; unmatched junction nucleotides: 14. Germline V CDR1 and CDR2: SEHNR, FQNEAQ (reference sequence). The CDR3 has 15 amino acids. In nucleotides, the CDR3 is TGTGCCGGATTCAGTAGCGGGGGGCCGGAGAATGAGCAGTTCTTC. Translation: CAGFSSGGPENEQFF.

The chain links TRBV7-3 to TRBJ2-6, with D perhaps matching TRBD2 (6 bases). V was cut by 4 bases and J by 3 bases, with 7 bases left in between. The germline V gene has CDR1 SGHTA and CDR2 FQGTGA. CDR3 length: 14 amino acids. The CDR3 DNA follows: TGTGCCAGCAGCTACGGGAGTGGGGCCAACGTCCTGACTTTC. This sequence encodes CASSYGSGANVLTF. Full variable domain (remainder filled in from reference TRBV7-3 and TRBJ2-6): GAGVSQTPSNKVTEKGKYVELRCDPISGHTALYWYRQSLGQGPEFLIYFQGTGAADDSGLPNDRFFAVRPEGSVSTLKIQRTERGDSAVYLCASSYGSGANVLTFGAGSRLTVL.

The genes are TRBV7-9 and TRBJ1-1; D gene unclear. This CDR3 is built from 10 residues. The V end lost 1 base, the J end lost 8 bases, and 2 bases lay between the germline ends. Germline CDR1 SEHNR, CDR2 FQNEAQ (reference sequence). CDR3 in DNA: TGTGCCAGCAGCTTAGACGAAGCTTTCTTT. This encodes CASSLDEAFF.

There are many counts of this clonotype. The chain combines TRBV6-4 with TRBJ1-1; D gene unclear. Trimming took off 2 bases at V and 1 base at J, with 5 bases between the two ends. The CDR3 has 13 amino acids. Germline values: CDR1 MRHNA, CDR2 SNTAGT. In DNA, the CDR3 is TGTGCCAGCAGTGACCAGCCGAACACTGAAGCTTTCTTT. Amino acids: CASSDQPNTEAFF.